The TCR beta chain described here comes from a study of blood T cell repertoires in COVID-19. In the study overall: From T cells, B-cell-depleted T cells, or PBMCs came the material, which was cDNA or gDNA.

In the original analysis: Amplification of reference gene primers was used by the study to estimate nucleated cell counts. Assay: immunoSEQ multiplex PCR; the TCRdb copy retains only in-frame clones and omits some. The DNA gave D and trimming, while V, J and clone size come from that table. The sample lists 200,000 to 250,000 clones, around 88% occurring once. Germline V gene lookup returns CDR1 MNHEY and CDR2 SMNVEV (reference sequence). This CDR3 spans 16 amino acids. V lost 2 bases and J lost 6, with 19 bases in between. This TCR was recovered from a man aged 18-30 years with active or convalescent COVID-19. This chain connects TRBV27 to TRBJ1-2; D possibly corresponds to TRBD1 (5 bases). Sequenced: peripheral blood. The CDR3 region is CASSLAGRGSLDGYTF. The CDR3, as DNA: TGTGCCAGCAGTTTAGCGGGGCGCGGGAGTTTGGATGGCTACACCTTC.